A selection of T cell receptor beta chains follows, all from one sample in a study of T cell changes during pregnancy in multiple sclerosis. TCRdb's copy holds only in-frame clones and misses some; the assay was immunoSEQ multiplex PCR. The sample carries about 57,000 clones, 80% to 90% recorded once. Sequencing used CD4+ T cells from peripheral blood mononuclear cells, obtained in the third trimester of pregnancy. Receptor source: a female donor with multiple sclerosis, enrolled in a pregnancy study. Each CDR3 is given with its conserved first and last residue. Fields, in order: V gene, J gene, D gene, CDR3 length, clone size, CDR3 protein, CDR3 DNA. A D gene is named only where the DNA matches it firmly. The size entry is marked missing in some rows and otherwise reads once, few, many or a size class.

>TRBV7-3|TRBJ2-1|TRBD1|16|-
CASSLAQGAISNEQFF
TGTGCCAGCAGCTTAGCACAGGGGGCTATCAGCAATGAGCAGTTCTTC
>TRBV11-3|TRBJ2-4|-|13|-
CASSLGGENIQYF
TGTGCCAGCAGCTTAGGCGGGGAAAACATTCAGTACTTC
>TRBV5-1|TRBJ1-2|-|13|-
CASNSEGRGGYTF
TGCGCCAGCAACTCGGAGGGTAGGGGCGGCTACACCTTC
>TRBV10-1|TRBJ2-3|TRBD2|13|-
CASSLAGADTQYF
TGCGCCAGCAGTTTAGCGGGAGCAGATACGCAGTATTTT
>TRBV25-1|TRBJ1-2|TRBD1|15|-
CASPGTGHANYGYTF
TGTGCCAGCCCCGGGACAGGCCATGCTAACTATGGCTACACCTTC
>TRBV7-2|TRBJ2-5|-|11|-
CASSPQETQYF
TGTGCCAGCAGCCCACAAGAGACCCAGTACTTC
>TRBV13|TRBJ2-2|TRBD2|17|-
CASSSTSGGPNTGELFF
TGTGCCAGCAGCTCGACTAGCGGGGGGCCGAACACCGGGGAGCTGTTTTTT
>TRBV7-9|TRBJ1-5|-|15|-
CASSSHGLINQPQHF
TGTGCCAGCAGCTCCCACGGACTGATCAATCAGCCCCAGCATTTT
>TRBV5-1|TRBJ2-7|TRBD1|13|-
CASSFTGGNEQYF
TGCGCCAGCAGCTTCACAGGGGGGAACGAGCAGTACTTC
>TRBV2|TRBJ2-2|-|14|-
CASRGAANTGELFF
TGTGCCAGCAGGGGGGCAGCGAACACCGGGGAGCTGTTTTTT
>TRBV11-2|TRBJ2-5|TRBD1|16|-
CASSLSRQGAAETQYF
TGTGCCAGCAGCTTATCTCGACAGGGGGCAGCGGAGACCCAGTACTTC
>TRBV27|TRBJ2-3|-|15|-
CASSLGFVGADTQYF
TGTGCCAGCAGTTTAGGTTTCGTGGGAGCAGATACGCAGTATTTT
>TRBV30|TRBJ1-2|TRBD1|12|-
CAWSQGDYGYTF
TGTGCCTGGAGTCAGGGGGATTATGGCTACACCTTC
>TRBV10-3|TRBJ2-2|TRBD2|20|once
CAIRGLGLRTSGSFTGELFF
TGTGCCATCAGGGGACTGGGGTTGAGAACTAGCGGGAGTTTCACCGGGGAGCTGTTTTTT
>TRBV10-1|TRBJ1-1|-|20|-
CASSSPAPEDTAALNTEAFF
TGCGCCAGCAGTTCCCCCGCCCCGGAGGATACCGCGGCGTTGAACACTGAAGCTTTCTTT
>TRBV12-5|TRBJ2-1|TRBD1|15|-
CASGLGDRGSNEQFF
TGTGCTAGTGGTTTGGGGGACAGGGGTTCCAATGAGCAGTTCTTC
>TRBV19|TRBJ1-1|-|14|-
CASTRVEGDTEAFF
TGTGCCAGTACTCGCGTTGAGGGAGACACTGAAGCTTTCTTT
>TRBV7-6|TRBJ2-1|-|14|-
CASSPRTIKNEQFF
TGTGCCAGCAGCCCGCGGACTATAAAAAATGAGCAGTTCTTC
>TRBV5-1|TRBJ2-1|TRBD1|16|-
CASSFQTGTGDNEQFF
TGCGCCAGCAGCTTCCAGACCGGGACAGGGGACAATGAGCAGTTCTTC
>TRBV6-5|TRBJ2-3|-|15|-
CASSYSTGIPDTQYF
TGTGCCAGCAGTTACTCGACCGGGATTCCAGATACGCAGTATTTT
>TRBV2|TRBJ2-7|-|15|-
CASSDLLVGAFEQYF
TGTGCCAGCAGTGACCTTCTGGTAGGGGCCTTCGAGCAGTACTTC
>TRBV5-1|TRBJ2-2|-|14|-
CASSSRDRTGELFF
TGCGCCAGCAGCTCCCGGGATAGGACCGGGGAGCTGTTTTTT
>TRBV2|TRBJ2-3|TRBD1|14|-
CAGQGGVNTDTQYF
TGTGCCGGACAGGGGGGGGTGAACACAGATACGCAGTATTTT
>TRBV28|TRBJ2-7|TRBD1|12|-
CACRTGSYEQYF
TGTGCCTGCCGGACAGGGTCCTACGAGCAGTACTTC
>TRBV10-3|TRBJ2-2|TRBD2|16|-
CAISGGGGANTGELFF
TGTGCCATCAGTGGAGGCGGGGGGGCGAACACCGGGGAGCTGTTTTTT
>TRBV30|TRBJ2-7|-|12|-
CAWSGQSFEQYF
TGTGCCTGGAGTGGTCAGTCGTTTGAGCAGTACTTC
>TRBV7-9|TRBJ1-1|TRBD1|13|-
CASSLSGGSEAFF
TGTGCCAGCAGCTTGTCAGGGGGCTCTGAAGCTTTCTTT
>TRBV30|TRBJ1-1|TRBD1|15|once
CAWSAMGQGGTEAFF
TGTGCCTGGAGTGCGATGGGACAGGGGGGCACTGAAGCTTTCTTT
>TRBV30|TRBJ2-3|-|12|-
CAWSVGGDTQYF
TGTGCCTGGAGTGTCGGGGGTGATACGCAGTATTTT
>TRBV7-3|TRBJ2-5|-|15|-
CASSLRGGGQETQYF
TGTGCCAGCAGCTTGCGGGGAGGGGGGCAAGAGACCCAGTACTTC
>TRBV9|TRBJ1-1|-|14|-
CASSSGGVNTEAFF
TGTGCCAGCAGCTCCGGGGGGGTGAACACTGAAGCTTTCTTT
>TRBV6-5|TRBJ2-7|-|13|-
CASTPTGPDEQYF
TGTGCCAGCACCCCGACAGGTCCGGACGAGCAGTACTTC
>TRBV19|TRBJ1-3|-|15|-
CASSADRLSGNTIYF
TGTGCCAGTAGTGCTGACCGACTCTCTGGAAACACCATATATTTT
>TRBV6-6|TRBJ2-7|-|13|-
CASSYSRSDPQYF
TGTGCCAGCAGTTACTCGAGAAGCGACCCCCAGTACTTC
>TRBV5-6|TRBJ2-1|TRBD2|17|-
CASSWLAGGYSYNEQFF
TGTGCCAGCAGCTGGCTAGCGGGGGGTTACTCCTACAATGAGCAGTTCTTC
>TRBV5-1|TRBJ1-2|-|16|-
CASSRVRLDNNYGYTF
TGCGCCAGCAGCCGAGTACGCCTTGACAATAACTATGGCTACACCTTC
>TRBV19|TRBJ2-7|TRBD1|13|-
CASRTGTGDEQYF
TGTGCCAGTAGGACCGGGACAGGGGACGAGCAGTACTTC
>TRBV11-2|TRBJ1-1|-|16|-
CASRLTQGAMNTEAFF
TGTGCCAGCAGGCTAACTCAAGGGGCAATGAACACTGAAGCTTTCTTT
>TRBV7-9|TRBJ2-7|-|13|-
CASSFGSSDEQYF
TGTGCCAGCAGCTTCGGGTCCTCGGACGAGCAGTACTTC
>TRBV29-1|TRBJ2-4|-|13|-
CSVGGGSKNIQYF
TGCAGCGTTGGTGGAGGAAGCAAAAACATTCAGTACTTC
>TRBV5-6|TRBJ1-1|-|14|-
CASSLDSGYTEAFF
TGTGCCAGCAGCTTGGACAGTGGTTACACTGAAGCTTTCTTT
>TRBV19|TRBJ1-3|-|16|-
CASSTLAGNSGNTIYF
TGTGCCAGTAGTACCCTTGCAGGGAACTCTGGAAACACCATATATTTT
>TRBV30|TRBJ2-7|TRBD2|11|-
CAWRTSSEQYF
TGTGCCTGGAGGACTAGCTCCGAGCAGTACTTC
>TRBV7-8|TRBJ2-1|-|16|-
CASSSGGGLPLNEQFF
TGTGCCAGCAGCAGCGGAGGGGGCCTCCCACTCAATGAGCAGTTCTTC
>TRBV5-4|TRBJ2-1|TRBD2|16|-
CASSLGLAGGLNEQFF
TGTGCCAGCAGCTTGGGCCTAGCGGGAGGTCTAAATGAGCAGTTCTTC
>TRBV27|TRBJ2-2|TRBD1|15|-
CASSHRQGITGELFF
TGTGCCAGCAGTCACAGACAGGGAATCACCGGGGAGCTGTTTTTT
>TRBV19|TRBJ2-3|-|11|-
CASSIQDTQYF
TGTGCCAGTAGTATCCAAGATACGCAGTATTTT